This T cell receptor (beta chain) was found in a study of metastatic and nonmetastatic thyroid tumors. Before thyroid surgery, none of the patients had received any treatment. Per the germline V gene, CDR1 is SGHAT and CDR2 is FQDESV (reference sequence). V dropped 1 base and J dropped 3; count of bases not matched to a gene: 6. The CDR3 length is 16 residues. TCRdb re-called the PCR reads with MiXCR. The sample comprises about 33,000 clones, 15% to 20% of which are singletons, and approximately 13% rests with the top ten. The TCR comes from a male donor with papillary thyroid cancer or a benign thyroid nodule (not recorded which). Some clones in this sample may be carry-over from other donors' samples. The sequencing input was blood. This chain uses TRBV11-1 with TRBJ2-1, with 7 bases identical to TRBD2. This CDR3 reads CASSLVSGDYYNEQFF. The CDR3 DNA sequence: TGTGCCAGCAGCTTAGTAAGCGGGGATTACTACAATGAGCAGTTCTTC.